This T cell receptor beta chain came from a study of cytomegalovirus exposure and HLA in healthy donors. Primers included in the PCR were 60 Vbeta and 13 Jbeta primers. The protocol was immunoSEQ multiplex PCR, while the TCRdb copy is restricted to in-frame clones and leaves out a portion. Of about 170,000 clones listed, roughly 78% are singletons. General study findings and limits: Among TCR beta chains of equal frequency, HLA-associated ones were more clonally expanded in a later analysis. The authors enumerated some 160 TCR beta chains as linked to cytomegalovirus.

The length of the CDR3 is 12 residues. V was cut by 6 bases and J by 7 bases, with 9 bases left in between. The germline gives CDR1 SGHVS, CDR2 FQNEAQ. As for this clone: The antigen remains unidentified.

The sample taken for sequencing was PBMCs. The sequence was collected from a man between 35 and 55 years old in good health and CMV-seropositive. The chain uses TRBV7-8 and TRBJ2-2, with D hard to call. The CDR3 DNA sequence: TGTGCCAGCAGGAAAGAGGTCGGGGAGCTGTTTTTT. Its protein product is CASRKEVGELFF.